The source of this T cell receptor (beta chain) is a study of blood T cell repertoires in COVID-19 (dated by TCRdb to 2019 to 2021). Background for the entire study: Collaborator samples came from the United States, Italy and Spain and covered acute and convalescent phases of COVID-19. The repertoires were made available in a free public database intended to serve as a resource for research on the immune response to SARS-CoV-2. The sample metadata nearly always contained a de-identified subject ID, COVID-19 status, age in years and sex. The prospective study material was composed of cDNA or gDNA derived from T cells, B-cell-depleted T cells, or PBMCs. HLA class I and class II types, where available, came from metadata supplied by the sample provider rather than from assay-based typing. The samples were drawn from the first 160 participants of the ongoing ImmuneRACE study and from some 1,300 subjects provided by 6 global collaborators. Deeply sampled blood TCRbeta repertoires from subjects exposed to, actively infected with, or recovered from COVID-19 were included in the dataset. What the study reported, not specific to this receptor: The amount of clinical and demographic metadata varied by source and participant and was provided uncurated.

Each collaborating institution followed its own protocols to collect whole blood in K2EDTA tubes. For TCRbeta analysis, collaborators shipped samples as frozen whole blood, isolated PBMCs, or DNA extracted from either of those sample types. TCRbeta CDR3 regions were amplified from genomic DNA by means of the immunoSEQ Assay, a bias-controlled multiplex PCR. The authors' pipeline ran thus. The number of nucleated cells in each sample was estimated by amplification of reference gene primers within the assay. Sequence reads were collapsed and filtered to measure the absolute abundance of every unique TCRbeta CDR3 rearrangement. Productive Simpson clonality was computed per sample as the square root of Simpson's diversity index over productive rearrangements. Imported from immuneACCESS, the table was reduced by TCRdb to in-frame sequences with V and J called. These copies leave out some clones; in studies compared against another copy, an unresolved V gene accounts for under half, and the cause of the remainder is not known. The D gene and trimming were derived from the DNA, and the V and J assignments and clone size from that table. The sample includes about 120,000 clones, with roughly 82% observed a single time. The ten largest clones add up to around 10% of the sample.

On this clone itself: The target of this receptor is not known. No base qualities exist here, and no much larger clone lies one base off it.

The germline V gene provides CDR1 KGHSH and CDR2 LQKENI. V and J are truncated by 6 bases and 0 bases respectively, leaving an intervening sequence of 6 bases. The CDR3 contains 13 residues, cysteine and phenylalanine counted. Left in the record is the CDR3 DNA by itself, 39 bases read in frame from the first base. The sequence was obtained from a human donor in a cohort sampled during active COVID-19. What was sequenced was peripheral blood. The receptor chain draws on TRBV18 and TRBJ1-3, with no reliable assignment of the D segment. The CDR3 has the sequence CASSPSSGNTIYF. The sequence in DNA is TGTGCCAGCTCTCCGAGCTCTGGAAACACCATATATTTT.